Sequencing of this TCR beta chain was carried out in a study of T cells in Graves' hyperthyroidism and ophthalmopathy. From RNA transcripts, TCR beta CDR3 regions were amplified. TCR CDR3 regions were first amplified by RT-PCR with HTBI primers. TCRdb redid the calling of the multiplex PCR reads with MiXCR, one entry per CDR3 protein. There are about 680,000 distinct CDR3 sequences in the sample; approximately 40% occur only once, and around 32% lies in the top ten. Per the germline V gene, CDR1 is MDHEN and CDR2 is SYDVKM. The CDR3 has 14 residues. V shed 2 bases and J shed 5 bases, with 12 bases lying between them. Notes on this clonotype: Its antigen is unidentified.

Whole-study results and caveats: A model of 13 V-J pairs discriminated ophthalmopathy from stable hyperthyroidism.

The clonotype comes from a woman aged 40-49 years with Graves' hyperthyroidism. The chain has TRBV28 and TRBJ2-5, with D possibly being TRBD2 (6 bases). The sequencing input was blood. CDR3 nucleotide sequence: TGTGCCAGCAGTTTACCGGCCGCGGGGGAGACCCAGTACTTC. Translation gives CASSLPAAGETQYF. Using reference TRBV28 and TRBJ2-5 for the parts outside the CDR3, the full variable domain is DVKVTQSSRYLVKRTGEKVFLECVQDMDHENMFWYRQDPGLGLRLIYFSYDVKMKEKGDIPEGYSVSREKKERFSLILESASTNQTSMYLCASSLPAAGETQYFGPGTRLLVL.